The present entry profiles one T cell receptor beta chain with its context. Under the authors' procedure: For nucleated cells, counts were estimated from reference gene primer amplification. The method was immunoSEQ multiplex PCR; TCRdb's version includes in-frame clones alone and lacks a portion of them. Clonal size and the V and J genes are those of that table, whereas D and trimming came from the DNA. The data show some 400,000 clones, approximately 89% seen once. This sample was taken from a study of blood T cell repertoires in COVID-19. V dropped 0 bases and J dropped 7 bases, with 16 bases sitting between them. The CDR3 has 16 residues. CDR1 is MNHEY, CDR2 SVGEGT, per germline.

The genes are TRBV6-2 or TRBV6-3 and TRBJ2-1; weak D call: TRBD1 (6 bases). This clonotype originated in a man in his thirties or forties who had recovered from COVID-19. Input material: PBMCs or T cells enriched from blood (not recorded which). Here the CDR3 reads CASSYSMGTLENEQFF. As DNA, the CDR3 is TGTGCCAGCAGTTACTCGATGGGGACACTTGAGAATGAGCAGTTCTTC.